These 7 T cell receptor beta chains were sequenced from one sample in a study of control samples from healthy donors and cancer patients. Generated by immunoSEQ multiplex PCR, the TCRdb table keeps only in-frame clones and is missing some. The table lists around 150,000 clones, 89% of them singletons. Sequenced sample: blood. These TCRs come from a man under 40 in good health.

The CDR3 reads CASNTGAFNEQFF. As DNA, the CDR3 is TGTGCCAGCAACACAGGGGCGTTCAATGAGCAGTTCTTC. The V gene is TRBV7-9, the J gene TRBJ2-1; 7 nucleotides line up with TRBD1. The germline gives CDR1 SEHNR, CDR2 FQNEAQ (reference sequence). With 7 bases clipped from V and 6 bases from J, the junction kept 6 bases outside the gene matches. This CDR3 has 13 residues.

V gene TRBV5-6 combines with J gene TRBJ1-5, with 7 positions matching TRBD1. V shed 4 bases and J 5 bases; nucleotides not matched to a gene: 15. The CDR3 runs to 17 residues. Germline assignment: CDR1 SGHDT and CDR2 YYEEEE. The CDR3 is CASSARRQGRGDQPQHF. The CDR3 DNA reads as TGTGCCAGCAGCGCCCGGCGACAGGGCAGGGGAGATCAGCCCCAGCATTTT. The whole variable domain, filled in from reference TRBV5-6 and TRBJ1-5, reads DAGVTQSPTHLIKTRGQQVTLRCSPKSGHDTVSWYQQALGQGPQFIFQYYEEEERQRGNFPDRFSGHQFPNYSSELNVNALLLGDSALYLCASSARRQGRGDQPQHFGDGTRLSIL.

The rearrangement joins TRBV9 to TRBJ2-1; no definite D call. CDR1 SGDLS and CDR2 YYNGEE come from the germline V gene. Trimming removed 0 bases at V and 0 bases at J, with 10 bases between. The CDR3 runs to 16 residues. CDR3 amino acids: CASSVGSSSSYNEQFF. The CDR3 DNA reads TGTGCCAGCAGCGTAGGATCCTCGAGCTCCTACAATGAGCAGTTCTTC.

This chain joins TRBV3-1 (or the pseudogene TRBV3-2) and TRBJ1-5; D is unclear. The ends were cut back, 1 base at V and 0 bases at J, with 4 bases in the middle. The CDR3 sequence is 14 residues long. Germline values: CDR1 LGHDT, CDR2 YNNKEL (reference sequence). CDR3 residues: CASSQANSNQPQHF. Written as DNA, the CDR3 is TGTGCCAGCAGCCAAGCTAATAGCAATCAGCCCCAGCATTTT.

This clone has only one observation. The V call is TRBV18, the J call TRBJ2-1; D gene unclear. Between the trimmed V and J ends, which lost 3 bases and 6 bases, there was a span of 15 bases. Looked up from germline, CDR1 is KGHSH and CDR2 is LQKENI. The CDR3 is made up of 15 amino acids. CDR3 in amino acids: CASSPNGRKTNEQFF. CDR3 in DNA: TGTGCCAGCTCACCTAACGGGCGAAAAACCAATGAGCAGTTCTTC.

This chain uses TRBV24-1 with TRBJ2-2, with TRBD1 matching over 8 bases. The CDR3 has 16 residues. With V trimmed by 0 bases and J by 5 bases, 4 bases remained unmatched. CDR1 KGHDR and CDR2 SFDVKD come from the germline V gene. CDR3 protein: CATSDLKQGATGELFF. The DNA of the CDR3 is TGTGCCACCAGTGATTTGAAGCAGGGGGCGACCGGGGAGCTGTTTTTT.

This clone appeared a few times. The chain couples TRBV7-2 to TRBJ2-7; 9 bases agree with TRBD2. The CDR3 contains 16 residues. Germline CDR1 SGHTA, CDR2 FQGNSA. The V segment lost 5 bases and the J segment 1 base; nucleotides outside the gene matches: 9. In DNA form, the CDR3 reads TGTGCCAGCAGCGTCGTCCCGGGACTAGCATCCTACGAGCAGTACTTC. Its translation is CASSVVPGLASYEQYF.